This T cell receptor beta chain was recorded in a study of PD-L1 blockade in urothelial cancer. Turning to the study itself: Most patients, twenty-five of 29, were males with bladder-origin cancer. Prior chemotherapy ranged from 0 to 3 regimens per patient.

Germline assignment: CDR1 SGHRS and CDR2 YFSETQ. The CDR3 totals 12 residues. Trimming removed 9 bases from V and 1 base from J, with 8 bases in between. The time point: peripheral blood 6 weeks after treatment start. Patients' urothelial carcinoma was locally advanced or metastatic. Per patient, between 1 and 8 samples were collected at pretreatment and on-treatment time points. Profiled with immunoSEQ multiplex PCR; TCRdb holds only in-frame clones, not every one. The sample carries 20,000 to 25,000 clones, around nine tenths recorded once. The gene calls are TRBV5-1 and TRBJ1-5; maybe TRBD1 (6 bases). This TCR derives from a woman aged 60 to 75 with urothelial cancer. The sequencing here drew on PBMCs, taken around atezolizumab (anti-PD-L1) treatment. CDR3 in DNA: TGCGCCACCGACAGGAGCAATCAGCCCCAGCATTTT. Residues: CATDRSNQPQHF.